One TCR beta chain is described in this entry. Positive CCR7 selection of CD45RO-negative cells yielded the naive CD8 cells, and terminally differentiated effector memory CD45RA+ cells were excluded. Germline CDR1 MNHEY, CDR2 SMNVEV (reference sequence). This CDR3 is 14 amino acids long. Unmatched junction bases numbered 5, after V lost 5 bases and J lost 4 bases. The entry originates in a study of shared clonotypes between healthy human individuals. Sequenced by immunoSEQ multiplex PCR; TCRdb stores in-frame clones only, minus some. The data contain under 2,000,000 clones, less than 95% of them singletons.

Sequencing was done on a sample of naive CD8+ T cells sorted from blood. This TCR was sampled from a young man in good health. This chain joins TRBV27 and TRBJ1-1; 9 nucleotides line up with TRBD1. CDR3 DNA: TGTGCCAGCAGTCAAGGGACAGGGACCACTGAAGCTTTCTTT. It specifies CASSQGTGTTEAFF.